This entry lists 7 T cell receptor beta chains sequenced from one sample in a study of blood T cells in healthy people across ages. Through a sample-barcoded 5' primer and a J-beta primer mix, a second PCR was run for 7 to 11 cycles. TCRdb re-called the 5' RACE reads with MiXCR, one entry per CDR3 protein. This table holds about 1,500,000 distinct CDR3 sequences, roughly 40% found once. The sequenced material came from blood. These receptors all stem from a woman aged 18-29 years in good health.

The V call is TRBV10-3, the J call TRBJ1-5, with D uncertain. Trimming shortened V by 2 bases and J by 0 bases, and 2 bases separated the two germline ends. The CDR3 covers 13 residues. The V gene's germline CDR1 is ENHRY and CDR2 SYGVKD. The chain's CDR3 is CAISEASNQPQHF. In nucleotides, the CDR3 is TGTGCCATCAGTGAGGCTAGCAATCAGCCCCAGCATTTT.

This clonotype was observed a handful of times. CDR3 coding DNA: TGTGCCAGCAGCGTGACAGGGGGTGGCTACACCTTC. This codes for CASSVTGGGYTF. The rearrangement uses TRBV9 and TRBJ1-2, with 9 bases that match TRBD1. This CDR3 comprises 12 residues. Germline V CDR1 and CDR2: SGDLS, YYNGEE. V dropped 2 bases and J dropped 7; count of bases not matched to a gene: 0.

The chain has TRBV12-3 or TRBV12-4 and TRBJ1-2; D might be TRBD1 (5 bases). The V end lost 2 bases, the J end lost 8 bases, and 9 bases lay between the germline ends. There are 12 residues in the CDR3. CDR3 bases: TGTGCCAGCAGTTTAAGGGGCTGGGGCTACACCTTC. It encodes CASSLRGWGYTF.

This clonotype was observed a handful of times. The rearrangement uses TRBV10-3 and TRBJ2-5; 8 nucleotides line up with TRBD2. The germline gives CDR1 ENHRY, CDR2 SYGVKD. The CDR3 runs 15 residues. With V trimmed by 4 bases and J by 1 base, 5 bases remained unmatched. The CDR3 sequence: CAISGAGVAQETQYF. In DNA form, the CDR3 reads TGTGCCATCAGTGGAGCGGGAGTGGCCCAAGAGACCCAGTACTTC.

The CDR3 nucleotides are TGTGCCAGCAGCTCCAGTGGGCTTAATTCACCCCTCCACTTT. It codes for CASSSSGLNSPLHF. V gene TRBV7-3 combines with J gene TRBJ1-6; D remains ambiguous. This CDR3 is 14 amino acids long. The germline CDR1 and CDR2 sequences are SGHTA and FQGTGA. Trimming cost V 4 bases and J 6 bases, with 10 bases left between them.

V is TRBV12-3 or TRBV12-4 and J is TRBJ2-2; 12 positions agree with TRBD2. V gave up 8 bases and J gave up 3 bases; unmatched junction bases: 7. The CDR3 covers 16 residues. CDR3 in DNA: TGTGCCAGCTTGACTAGCGGGAGTGTGTACACCGGGGAGCTGTTTTTT. Amino acid sequence: CASLTSGSVYTGELFF.

This clonotype was found a few times. The chain links TRBV10-3 to TRBJ2-5; 8 nucleotides match TRBD2. J gave up 4 bases and V 3 bases, and 13 bases lay outside the gene matches. The CDR3 loop spans 17 amino acids. Germline-derived CDR1 and CDR2 are ENHRY and SYGVKD. CDR3 sequence: CAISERELAGMGETQYF. The CDR3 nucleotides are TGTGCCATCAGTGAACGGGAGTTAGCGGGGATGGGAGAGACCCAGTACTTC.